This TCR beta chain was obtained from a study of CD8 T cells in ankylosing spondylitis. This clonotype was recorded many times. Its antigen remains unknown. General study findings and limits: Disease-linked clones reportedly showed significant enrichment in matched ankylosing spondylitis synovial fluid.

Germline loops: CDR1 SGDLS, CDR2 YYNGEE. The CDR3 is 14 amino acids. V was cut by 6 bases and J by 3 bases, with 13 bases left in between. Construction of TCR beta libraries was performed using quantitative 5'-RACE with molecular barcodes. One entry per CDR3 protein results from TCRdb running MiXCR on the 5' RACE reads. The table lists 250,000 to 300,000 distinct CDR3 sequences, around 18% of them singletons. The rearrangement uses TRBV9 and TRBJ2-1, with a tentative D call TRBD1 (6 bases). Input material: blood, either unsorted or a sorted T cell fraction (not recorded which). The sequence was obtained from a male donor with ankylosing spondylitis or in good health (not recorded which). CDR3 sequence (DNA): TGTGCCAGCAACGCCGGGACAAACTACAATGAGCAGTTCTTC. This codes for CASNAGTNYNEQFF.